This TCR beta chain stems from a study of Graves' ophthalmopathy and Graves' hyperthyroidism. Findings of the study overall: Using 13 signatures, a model distinguished ophthalmopathy from stable hyperthyroidism, reaching roughly 90% sensitivity and approximately 82% specificity. The model forecast ophthalmopathy progression, reaching around 70% sensitivity and 72% to 75% specificity.

CDR3 regions of TCR beta were amplified from RNA transcripts. A first-round RT-PCR used HTBI primers, followed by a second-round multiplex PCR. TCRdb analysed the multiplex PCR reads with MiXCR anew, one entry per CDR3 protein. Here the sample spans over a million distinct CDR3 sequences, 35% to 40% being singletons. The CDR3 length is 16 residues. Germline CDR1 and CDR2: SGDLS and YYNGEE. V was cut by 1 base and J by 0 bases, with 10 bases left in between. Patients were excluded if they had other autoimmune diseases or uncontrolled infections, and likewise if pregnancy or lactation applied. The sample holds many counts of this clonotype. Its antigen is currently unknown.

The receptor was derived from an adult man with Graves' hyperthyroidism. The sample consisted of peripheral blood or thyroid tissue (not recorded which). The chain has TRBV9 and TRBJ2-2; D is perhaps TRBD2 (5 bases). This CDR3 is CASSVRGSANTGELFF. CDR3 nucleotides: TGTGCCAGCAGCGTACGGGGTAGCGCGAACACCGGGGAGCTGTTTTTT. The full variable domain, its missing parts supplied by reference TRBV9 and TRBJ2-2, is DSGVTQTPKHLITATGQRVTLRCSPRSGDLSVYWYQQSLDQGLQFLIQYYNGEERAKGNILERFSAQQFPDLHSELNLSSLELGDSALYFCASSVRGSANTGELFFGEGSRLTVL.